This entry lists 30 T cell receptor beta chains sequenced from one sample in a study of blood T cell repertoires in COVID-19. Clones were sequenced by immunoSEQ multiplex PCR, and TCRdb holds only the in-frame ones, with some missing. The top ten hold roughly 16% of the sample, which has fewer than 120,000 clones, 75% to 80% seen once. Sequencing used peripheral blood. The receptor source for this set is a woman older than 75 with active or convalescent COVID-19.

The chain couples TRBV28 to TRBJ1-1; D is undetermined. The CDR3 runs to 13 residues. The germline V and J ends were trimmed by 5 bases and 3 bases, with 10 bases remaining between them. The V gene's germline CDR1 is MDHEN and CDR2 SYDVKM. CDR3 protein: CASSMASYTEAFF. The CDR3 region has the DNA TGTGCCAGCAGTATGGCCTCGTACACTGAAGCTTTCTTT.

The chain uses TRBV5-1 and TRBJ1-1, with D possibly TRBD1 on 5 matching bases. Trimming stripped 0 bases from V and 0 bases from J, with 18 bases between. The CDR3 extends over 18 amino acids. Looked up from germline, CDR1 is SGHRS and CDR2 is YFSETQ. The CDR3 DNA reads TGCGCCAGCAGCTTGGCTGGGGGGGTTGCTTCGTTGAACACTGAAGCTTTCTTT. It codes for CASSLAGGVASLNTEAFF.

This clone was observed a few times. V and J are TRBV27 and TRBJ1-2, with TRBD1 as a possible D gene (6 bases). This CDR3 region has 16 residues. Trimming shortened V by 2 bases and J by 5 bases, and 18 bases separated the two germline ends. Germline CDR1 is MNHEY and CDR2 is SMNVEV (reference sequence). The chain's CDR3 is CASSLDARGAVYGYTF. CDR3 nucleotide sequence: TGTGCCAGCAGTTTAGATGCGCGGGGGGCCGTATATGGCTACACCTTC.

This clone was seen more than once but under ten times. The chain is built from TRBV4-2 and TRBJ1-1; the match to TRBD1 covers 7 bases. Germline CDR1 LGHNA, CDR2 YNFKEQ. With V trimmed by 0 bases and J by 0 bases, 1 base remained unmatched. There are 15 residues in the CDR3. The DNA of the CDR3 is TGTGCCAGCAGCCAAGAGGGACAGCTGAACACTGAAGCTTTCTTT. Its translation is CASSQEGQLNTEAFF.

The chain's CDR3 is CASSRRGFQETQYF. The CDR3 DNA reads TGTGCCAGTAGCCGCAGGGGATTTCAAGAGACCCAGTACTTC. This sequence joins TRBV19 and TRBJ2-5, with D possibly TRBD1 on 6 matching bases. The germline V and J ends were trimmed by 6 bases and 2 bases, with 13 bases remaining between them. CDR1 is LNHDA, CDR2 SQIVND, per germline (reference sequence). CDR3 length: 14 amino acids.

In this sample, this clone turned up once. The V call is TRBV2, the J call TRBJ1-2; 7 bases fit TRBD1. This CDR3 region has 15 residues. CDR1 is SNHLY and CDR2 is FYNNEI in the germline V gene. J lost 6 bases, V lost 4 bases, and 11 bases had no gene match. In DNA form, the CDR3 reads TGTGCCAGCAGTGGTATCGACAGGGCTTTCGATGGCTACACCTTC. Translation: CASSGIDRAFDGYTF.

The gene calls are TRBV2 and TRBJ1-2; 11 positions match TRBD1. With V trimmed by 6 bases and J by 5 bases, 8 bases remained unmatched. This CDR3 region has 15 residues. Germline assignment: CDR1 SNHLY and CDR2 FYNNEI. The CDR3: CASSARGQGGYGYTF. DNA of the CDR3: TGTGCCAGCAGCGCCCGGGGACAGGGGGGGTATGGCTACACCTTC.

The CDR3: CASSEASGSAETQYF. The CDR3 region has the DNA TGCGCCAGCAGTGAGGCGAGCGGGAGTGCAGAGACCCAGTACTTC. V gene TRBV10-1 combines with J gene TRBJ2-5, with TRBD2 identical over 8 bases. Germline trimming cut 2 bases from V and 4 bases from J; bases unmatched to any gene: 6. CDR1 is WNHNN and CDR2 is SYGVQD in the germline V gene (reference sequence). The CDR3 is 15 amino acids.

The gene calls are TRBV2 and TRBJ1-1, with TRBD1 as a possible D gene (5 bases). Looked up from germline, CDR1 is SNHLY and CDR2 is FYNNEI. The CDR3 is 16 amino acids. The V end lost 0 bases, the J end lost 5 bases, and 16 bases lay between the germline ends. CDR3 sequence reads: CASSEALGRVGTEAFF. For the CDR3, the DNA is TGTGCCAGCAGTGAAGCGCTTGGCAGGGTAGGGACTGAAGCTTTCTTT.

The chain carries TRBV14 and TRBJ2-1; possibly TRBD2 for D (6 bases). The V gene lost 4 bases and the J gene lost 11 bases, with 12 bases spanning the gap. Germline V CDR1 and CDR2: SGHDN, FVKESK. This CDR3 contains 12 residues. The CDR3: CASSRRLEKQFF. CDR3 nucleotide sequence: TGTGCCAGCAGCCGAAGACTAGAGAAGCAGTTCTTC. Using reference TRBV14 and TRBJ2-1 for the parts outside the CDR3, the full variable domain is EAGVTQFPSHSVIEKGQTVTLRCDPISGHDNLYWYRRVMGKEIKFLLHFVKESKQDESGMPNNRFLAERTGGTYSTLKVQPAELEDSGVYFCASSRRLEKQFFGPGTRLTVL.

The chain employs TRBV7-2 and TRBJ2-2, with a weak D call TRBD2 (5 bases). V dropped 3 bases and J dropped 3 bases, with 8 bases sitting between them. Germline V gene data show CDR1 as SGHTA and CDR2 as FQGNSA. This CDR3 is 14 amino acids long. The CDR3 DNA follows: TGTGCCAGCAGCTTTAGCGCGGACACCGGGGAGCTGTTTTTT. It specifies CASSFSADTGELFF.

This chain connects TRBV5-4 to TRBJ2-5; 7 bases match TRBD2. Germline CDR1 and CDR2: SGHNT and YYREEE (reference sequence). V lost 2 bases and J lost 5; bases outside the gene matches: 3. This CDR3 contains 13 residues. The DNA of the CDR3 is TGTGCCAGCAGCTTCGGGACTACGGAGACCCAGTACTTC. Translating it yields CASSFGTTETQYF. The variable domain in full, completed from reference TRBV5-4 and TRBJ2-5, reads ETGVTQSPTHLIKTRGQQVTLRCSSQSGHNTVSWYQQALGQGPQFIFQYYREEENGRGNFPPRFSGLQFPNYSSELNVNALELDDSALYLCASSFGTTETQYFGPGTRLLVL.

This rearrangement joins TRBV15 to TRBJ1-2; 11 nucleotides match TRBD1. This CDR3 spans 15 amino acids. V gave up 3 bases and J gave up 2 bases; unmatched junction bases: 2. CDR1 and CDR2 from the germline V gene are LNHNV and YYDKDF (reference sequence). The chain's CDR3 is CATSSGTGGNYGYTF. CDR3 bases: TGTGCCACCAGCAGCGGGACAGGGGGAAACTATGGCTACACCTTC.

V gene TRBV27 combines with J gene TRBJ2-1; 7 nucleotides align to TRBD2. The ends lost 10 bases at V and 8 bases at J; junction bases unmatched: 11. The CDR3 extends over 13 amino acids. Germline V gives CDR1 MNHEY, CDR2 SMNVEV (reference sequence). Here the CDR3 DNA reads TGTGCCACAGGACTAGTCCCTCATCATGAGCAGTTCTTC. Protein sequence: CATGLVPHHEQFF.

CDR3 loop: CASSPGQGAYEQYF. CDR3 DNA: TGCGCCAGCAGCCCTGGACAGGGGGCATACGAGCAGTACTTC. This chain uses TRBV5-1 with TRBJ2-7, with TRBD1 matching over 11 bases. This CDR3 comprises 14 residues. CDR1 and CDR2 from the germline V gene are SGHRS and YFSETQ. The junction had 4 bases not matched to a gene; V was cut back by 4 bases and J by 4 bases.

The J gene is TRBJ2-5, the V gene TRBV27, with 12 bases matching TRBD2. This CDR3 is 15 amino acids long. The germline gives CDR1 MNHEY, CDR2 SMNVEV (reference sequence). With 5 bases clipped from V and 4 bases from J, the junction kept 5 bases outside the gene matches. The CDR3 DNA reads as TGTGCCAGCAGTGGGCTAGCGGGAGGGACAGAGACCCAGTACTTC. Translating it yields CASSGLAGGTETQYF.

The V call is TRBV6-5, the J call TRBJ2-4; D is unclear. CDR3 length equals 14 residues. Per germline, CDR1 MNHEY and CDR2 SVGAGI. Trimming left V 10 bases short and J 1 base short, with 14 bases between. The CDR3 loop reads CATTVVIAKNIQYF. CDR3 bases: TGTGCCACAACGGTTGTAATCGCCAAAAACATTCAGTACTTC.

This chain links TRBV5-1 with TRBJ1-1; maybe TRBD1 (6 bases). Germline V lookup: CDR1 SGHRS, CDR2 YFSETQ. The CDR3 has 15 amino acids. Between the trimmed V and J ends, which lost 3 bases and 0 bases, there was a span of 12 bases. The CDR3 loop is CASSWGPNMNTEAFF. The CDR3 DNA reads as TGCGCCAGCAGCTGGGGGCCGAACATGAACACTGAAGCTTTCTTT.

V is TRBV4-2 and J is TRBJ1-2, with D uncertain. Trimming shortened V by 1 base and J by 4 bases, and 13 bases separated the two germline ends. Per the germline V gene, CDR1 is LGHNA and CDR2 is YNFKEQ. This CDR3 is 15 amino acids long. The CDR3 DNA is TGTGCCAGCAGCCAAGTTGAACGAGTGTTCTATGGCTACACCTTC. Translating gives CASSQVERVFYGYTF.

The chain couples TRBV6-2 or TRBV6-3 to TRBJ2-6, with a weak D call TRBD2 (5 bases). Looked up from germline, CDR1 is MNHEY and CDR2 is SVGEGT. The V end lost 5 bases, the J end lost 0 bases, and 8 bases lay between the germline ends. This CDR3 is built from 15 residues. CDR3 region: CASSDTSSGANVLTF. CDR3 DNA sequence: TGTGCCAGCAGTGATACTAGCTCTGGGGCCAACGTCCTGACTTTC.

This clone appeared a single time. This chain joins TRBV21-1 and TRBJ2-2; TRBD2, the D gene given by the table, was not confirmed from the DNA. TRBV21-1 is an annotated pseudogene. The length of the CDR3 is 17 residues. CDR3 in amino acids: CASSKAPRVSGRGELFF. CDR3 in DNA: TGTGCCAGCAGCAAAGCTCCGAGGGTTAGCGGGAGAGGGGAGCTGTTTTTT.

This clone appeared a single time. The rearrangement joins TRBV3-1 (or the pseudogene TRBV3-2) to TRBJ2-4; D is undetermined. This CDR3 is built from 13 residues. V shed 7 bases and J shed 7 bases, with 14 bases lying between them. In germline, CDR1 is LGHDT, CDR2 YNNKEL (reference sequence). CDR3 coding DNA: TGTGCCAGCATGGGCGCCGGATATAACATTCAGTACTTC. As protein: CASMGAGYNIQYF.

Only one count was recorded for this clone. The gene calls are TRBV7-3 and TRBJ2-3; no reliable D call. Deletions cut 5 bases from V and 0 bases from J, with 12 bases between. There are 15 residues in the CDR3. The germline V gene has CDR1 SGHTA and CDR2 FQGTGA. The CDR3 coding sequence is TGTGCCAGCAGCCTTTTGCCAAGCAGCACAGATACGCAGTATTTT. Translated: CASSLLPSSTDTQYF.

The rearrangement links TRBV5-1 to TRBJ2-7, with TRBD1 matching 8 bases. Trimming at V came to 0 bases and at J to 6 bases, leaving 5 bases not matched to a gene. The CDR3 contains 14 residues. The germline gives CDR1 SGHRS, CDR2 YFSETQ. The CDR3 DNA reads TGCGCCAGCAGCTTGGTCGGACAGGGCGGCGAGCAGTACTTC. This translates into CASSLVGQGGEQYF.

This sequence joins TRBV19 and TRBJ1-5; D is perhaps TRBD1 (5 bases). Trimming took off 7 bases at V and 2 bases at J, with 15 bases between the two ends. Looked up from germline, CDR1 is LNHDA and CDR2 is SQIVND (reference sequence). The CDR3 runs to 15 residues. CDR3 in DNA: TGTGCCAGTACCACCTTGGGGGGTGGCAATCAGCCCCAGCATTTT. It encodes CASTTLGGGNQPQHF. Supplemented by reference TRBV19 and TRBJ1-5, the full variable domain reads DGGITQSPKYLFRKEGQNVTLSCEQNLNHDAMYWYRQDPGQGLRLIYYSQIVNDFQKGDIAEGYSVSREKKESFPLTVTSAQKNPTAFYLCASTTLGGGNQPQHFGDGTRLSIL.

The chain links TRBV12-3 or TRBV12-4 to TRBJ2-7, with D possibly being TRBD2 (6 bases). The CDR3 contains 13 residues. V lost 4 bases, J lost 3 bases, and 10 bases lay in between. The CDR3 spells CASSSVGGYEQYF. The CDR3 DNA reads as TGTGCCAGCAGTTCTGTCGGGGGCTACGAGCAGTACTTC.

The genes are TRBV7-9 and TRBJ2-7; D might be TRBD1 (6 bases). Germline-derived CDR1 and CDR2 are SEHNR and FQNEAQ (reference sequence). Trimming stripped 6 bases from V and 2 bases from J, with 14 bases between. The CDR3 spans 14 residues. The CDR3 loop is CASRAGTNPYEQYF. In DNA, the CDR3 is TGTGCCAGCAGGGCCGGGACAAACCCCTACGAGCAGTACTTC. Together with reference TRBV7-9 and TRBJ2-7, the CDR3 gives the full variable domain: DTGVSQNPRHKITKRGQNVTFRCDPISEHNRLYWYRQTLGQGPEFLTYFQNEAQLEKSRLLSDRFSAERPKGSFSTLEIQRTEQGDSAMYLCASRAGTNPYEQYFGPGTRLTVT.

The chain is built from TRBV4-3 and TRBJ2-3; 10 bases align to TRBD2. This CDR3 region has 17 residues. Germline CDR1 is LGHNA and CDR2 is YSLEER. V shed 0 bases, J shed 5 bases, and the junction held 8 bases outside the gene matches. CDR3: CASSQDSGLAPRDTQYF. DNA for the CDR3: TGCGCCAGCAGCCAAGATTCGGGACTAGCGCCTAGAGATACGCAGTATTTT.

This clone was seen only once. The CDR3 sequence is CASSNPTSGNIEQFF. In DNA, the CDR3 is TGTGCCAGCAGTAACCCGACTAGCGGGAACATCGAGCAGTTCTTC. The V gene is TRBV27, the J gene TRBJ2-1; 11 positions match TRBD2. J gave up 10 bases and V 5 bases, and 10 bases lay outside the gene matches. CDR3 length: 15 amino acids. CDR1 is MNHEY, CDR2 SMNVEV, per germline (reference sequence).

This chain joins TRBV5-1 and TRBJ1-3; possible D gene TRBD1, 5 bases. Trimming took 5 bases from V and 8 from J, leaving 14 bases between them. The CDR3 has 13 amino acids. The germline V gene encodes CDR1 SGHRS and CDR2 YFSETQ. This chain's CDR3 is CASSSPGGDTIYF. DNA for the CDR3: TGCGCCAGCAGTTCACCGGGGGGGGACACCATATATTTT.